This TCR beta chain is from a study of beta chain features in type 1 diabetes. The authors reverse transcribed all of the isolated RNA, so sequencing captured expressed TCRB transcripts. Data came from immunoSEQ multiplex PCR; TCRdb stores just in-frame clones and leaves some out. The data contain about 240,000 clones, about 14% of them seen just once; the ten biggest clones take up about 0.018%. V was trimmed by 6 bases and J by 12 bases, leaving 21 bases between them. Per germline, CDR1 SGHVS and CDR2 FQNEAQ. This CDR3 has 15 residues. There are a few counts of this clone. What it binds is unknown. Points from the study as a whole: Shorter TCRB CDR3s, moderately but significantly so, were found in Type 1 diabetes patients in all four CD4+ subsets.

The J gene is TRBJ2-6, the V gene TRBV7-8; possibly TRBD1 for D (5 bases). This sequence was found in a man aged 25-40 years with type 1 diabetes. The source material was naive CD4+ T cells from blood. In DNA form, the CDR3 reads TGTGCCAGCAGGTTCCTAGGGGCAGGGCCAGGCGTCCTGACTTTC. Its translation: CASRFLGAGPGVLTF.